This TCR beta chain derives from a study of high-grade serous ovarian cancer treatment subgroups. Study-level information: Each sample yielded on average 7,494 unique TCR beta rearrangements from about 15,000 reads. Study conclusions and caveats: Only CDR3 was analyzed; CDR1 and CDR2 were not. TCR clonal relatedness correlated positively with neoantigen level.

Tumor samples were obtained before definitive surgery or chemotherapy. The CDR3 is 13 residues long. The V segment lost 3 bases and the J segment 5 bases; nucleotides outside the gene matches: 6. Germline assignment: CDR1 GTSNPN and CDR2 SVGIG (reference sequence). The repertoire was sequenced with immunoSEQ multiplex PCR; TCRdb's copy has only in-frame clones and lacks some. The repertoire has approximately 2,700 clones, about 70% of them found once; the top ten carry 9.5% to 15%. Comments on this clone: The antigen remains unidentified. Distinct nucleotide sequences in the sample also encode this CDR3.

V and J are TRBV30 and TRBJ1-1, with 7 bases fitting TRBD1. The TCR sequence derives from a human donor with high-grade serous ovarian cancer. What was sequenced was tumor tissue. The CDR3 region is CAWSGDRRTEAFF. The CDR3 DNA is TGTGCCTGGAGCGGGGACAGAAGAACTGAAGCTTTCTTT.